This T cell receptor beta chain was identified during a study of blood T cell repertoires in COVID-19. Study-level background: Both acute and convalescent COVID-19 samples were obtained from the United States, Italy and Spain. PBMCs, B-cell-depleted T cells, or T cells were the source of the cDNA or gDNA that made up the material.

Per the study methods: Amplification of reference gene primers was used by the study to estimate nucleated cell counts. Method: immunoSEQ multiplex PCR; TCRdb's copy keeps in-frame clones and lacks some. V and J calls and clone size are as listed in that table; D and trimming were resolved from the DNA. The sample carries 28,000 or so clones, approximately 92% recorded once. The CDR3 has 19 residues. With V trimmed by 1 base and J by 2 bases, 14 bases remained unmatched. Per the germline V gene, CDR1 is SGHNT and CDR2 is YENEEA. The sequenced material came from peripheral blood. The receptor was derived from a human donor in a cohort sampled during active COVID-19. The chain recombines TRBV11-3 with TRBJ2-5; 9 bases are a match to TRBD2. For the CDR3, the DNA is TGTGCCAGCAGCTTAGTCTCCCCAGGGGCTAGCGGGGAGCAAGAGACCCAGTACTTC. Amino acid sequence: CASSLVSPGASGEQETQYF.